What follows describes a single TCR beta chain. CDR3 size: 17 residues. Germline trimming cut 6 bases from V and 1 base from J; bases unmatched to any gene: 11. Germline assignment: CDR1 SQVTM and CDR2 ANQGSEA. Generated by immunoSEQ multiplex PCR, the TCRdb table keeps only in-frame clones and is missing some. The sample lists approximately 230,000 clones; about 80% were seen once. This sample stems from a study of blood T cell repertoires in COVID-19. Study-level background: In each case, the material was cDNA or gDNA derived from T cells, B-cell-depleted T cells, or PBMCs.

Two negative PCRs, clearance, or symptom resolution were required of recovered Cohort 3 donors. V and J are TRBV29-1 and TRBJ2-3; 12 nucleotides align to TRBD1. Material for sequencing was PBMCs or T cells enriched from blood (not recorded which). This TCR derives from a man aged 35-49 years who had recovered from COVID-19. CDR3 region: CSVDRDRGRWGTDTQYF. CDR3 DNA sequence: TGCAGCGTGGACCGGGACAGGGGGCGGTGGGGCACAGATACGCAGTATTTT.